Listed here is a single T cell receptor (beta chain). How the authors handled the data: Amplification of reference gene primers was used by the study to estimate nucleated cell counts. The assay was immunoSEQ multiplex PCR, and TCRdb's table has in-frame clones only and misses some. V and J calls and clone size follow that table, whereas D and trimming were derived from the DNA. This table holds about 100,000 clones, more than 70% found once. This entry is derived from a study of blood T cell repertoires in COVID-19. In the study overall: Specimens from acute and convalescent COVID-19 originated in the United States, Italy and Spain. The cDNA or gDNA used as material had been derived from T cells, B-cell-depleted T cells, or PBMCs.

CDR1 is MNHEY and CDR2 is SVGAGI in the germline V gene. V shed 7 bases and J shed 6 bases, with 13 bases lying between them. The CDR3 spans 14 residues. The sequence was collected from a human donor in a cohort sampled during active COVID-19. This chain uses TRBV6-5 with TRBJ1-6; D is undetermined. Sequences were obtained from peripheral blood. The CDR3 bases are TGTGCCAGCACCCTCGACACCCGTAATTCACCCCTCCACTTT. It is translated as CASTLDTRNSPLHF.